This TCR beta chain is from a study of blood T cell repertoires in COVID-19. Overall study: The origin of the acute and convalescent COVID-19 samples was the United States, Italy and Spain.

In the study's own analysis: Using reference gene primer amplification, nucleated cell counts were estimated. TCRdb keeps only in-frame clones here, not all; method: immunoSEQ multiplex PCR. From that table come the V and J calls and clone size; the DNA was used to work out D and trimming. The table lists hundreds of thousands of clones, roughly 88% of them singletons. Germline CDR1 reads LNHDA; CDR2 reads SQIVND (reference sequence). There are 15 residues in the CDR3. V was shortened by 4 bases and J by 0 bases, with 13 bases between the two germline ends. The TCR originated in a woman in her twenties or thirties with active or convalescent COVID-19. Sample: peripheral blood. V and J are TRBV19 and TRBJ2-7, with a weak D call TRBD1 (5 bases). The CDR3 DNA is TGTGCCAGTAGTAAGGGGTACCTTAGCTCCTACGAGCAGTACTTC. This gives the protein CASSKGYLSSYEQYF.